Below are 27 T cell receptor beta chains sequenced from a single sample in a study of T cell clonotyping in hematopoietic cell transplantation. The data were produced by immunoSEQ multiplex PCR, yet TCRdb's version contains in-frame clones alone and is incomplete. The sample has roughly 5,000 clones, 90% seen once; the top ten hold more than 5%. Sequencing used peripheral blood mononuclear cells. The receptors here all came from a man aged 40-49 years in good health. Some clones in this sample may be carry-over from other donors' samples.

The rearrangement joins TRBV30 to TRBJ2-5; 9 nucleotides agree with TRBD1. Germline V lookup: CDR1 GTSNPN, CDR2 SVGIG (reference sequence). The CDR3 is 15 residues long. V trimming: 1 base; J trimming: 5 bases; junction bases outside the gene matches: 8. This CDR3 reads CAWSAPGTGSETQYF. In DNA, the CDR3 is TGTGCCTGGAGTGCCCCCGGGACAGGGAGCGAGACCCAGTACTTC. The complete variable domain, with remaining parts taken from reference TRBV30 and TRBJ2-5, reads SQTIHQWPATLVQPVGSPLSLECTVEGTSNPNLYWYRQAAGRGLQLLFYSVGIGQISSEVPQNLSASRPQDRQFILSSKKLLLSDSGFYLCAWSAPGTGSETQYFGPGTRLLVL.

V is TRBV4-3 and J is TRBJ1-2; 8 bases line up with TRBD1. V shed 2 bases and J 4 bases; nucleotides not matched to a gene: 3. Germline V lookup: CDR1 LGHNA, CDR2 YSLEER. The CDR3 has 14 amino acids. The CDR3 reads CASSQRTGTYGYTF. CDR3 DNA: TGCGCCAGCAGCCAAAGGACAGGGACCTATGGCTACACCTTC.

This rearrangement joins TRBV7-2 to TRBJ2-5; 11 nucleotides line up with TRBD2. CDR3 length: 17 amino acids. Germline CDR1 SGHTA, CDR2 FQGNSA. V shed 5 bases and J 4 bases; nucleotides not matched to a gene: 12. CDR3 nucleotides: TGTGCCAGCAGCAAAGCCCCCGGGACTAGCGGTGGAGAGACCCAGTACTTC. As protein: CASSKAPGTSGGETQYF. Variable domain in full (rest from reference TRBV7-2 and TRBJ2-5): GAGVSQSPSNKVTEKGKDVELRCDPISGHTALYWYRQSLGQGLEFLIYFQGNSAPDKSGLPSDRFSAERTGGSVSTLTIQRTQQEDSAVYLCASSKAPGTSGGETQYFGPGTRLLVL.

This chain joins TRBV7-3 and TRBJ2-2; D gene unclear. Per the germline V gene, CDR1 is SGHTA and CDR2 is FQGTGA. Trimming removed 4 bases from V and 6 bases from J, with 12 bases in between. This CDR3 comprises 14 residues. Here the CDR3 reads CASSSLLTAGELFF. In DNA form, the CDR3 reads TGTGCCAGCAGCTCCCTTCTGACCGCCGGGGAGCTGTTTTTT.

This chain connects TRBV29-1 to TRBJ1-1; a weak D match, TRBD1 (6 bases). The length of the CDR3 is 12 residues. Germline values: CDR1 SQVTM, CDR2 ANQGSEA. V lost 7 bases, J lost 0 bases, and 9 bases lay in between. CDR3 bases: TGCAGCGCGGGACACATGAACACTGAAGCTTTCTTT. It specifies CSAGHMNTEAFF.

This clone was found a few times. The chain combines TRBV9 with TRBJ2-3, with 7 bases identical to TRBD2. The CDR3 sequence is 17 residues long. CDR1 is SGDLS and CDR2 is YYNGEE in the germline V gene. Trimming cost V 4 bases and J 0 bases; bases outside gene matches: 11. The CDR3 coding sequence is TGTGCCAGCAGCCCCTCCCCACTAGCGTCTAGCACAGATACGCAGTATTTT. It encodes CASSPSPLASSTDTQYF.

This chain joins TRBV7-2 and TRBJ2-3; D unclear. Germline V lookup: CDR1 SGHTA, CDR2 FQGNSA. V dropped 5 bases and J dropped 2 bases, with 8 bases sitting between them. This CDR3 comprises 13 residues. CDR3 protein: CASSRPDTDTQYF. CDR3 coding DNA: TGTGCCAGCAGCCGCCCAGACACAGATACGCAGTATTTT.

This sequence joins TRBV4-2 and TRBJ2-7, with D possibly TRBD2 on 6 matching bases. Germline V gene data show CDR1 as LGHNA and CDR2 as YNFKEQ. The CDR3 is made up of 15 amino acids. V shed 5 bases and J shed 0 bases, with 14 bases lying between them. CDR3 amino acids: CASSTSLGGSYEQYF. The CDR3 coding sequence is TGTGCCAGCAGCACGTCCCTCGGGGGCTCCTACGAGCAGTACTTC.

On this clone itself: A junction end diverges from the germline sequence, so it may reflect a read error. This chain connects TRBV27 to TRBJ2-7; 14 nucleotides agree with TRBD2. The length of the CDR3 is 17 residues. Germline CDR1 is MNHEY and CDR2 is SMNVEV (reference sequence). As DNA, the CDR3 is TGTGCCAGCAGTTTATTCCCCGGGACTAGCGGGGGCTACGAGCAGCACTTC. Its translation is CASSLFPGTSGGYEQHF.

V and J are TRBV7-2 and TRBJ2-7; no definite D call. Looked up from germline, CDR1 is SGHTA and CDR2 is FQGNSA. The V and J ends lost 4 bases and 0 bases respectively, with 10 bases between them. This CDR3 is 14 amino acids long. CDR3 DNA: TGTGCCAGCAGCTATGACTCGATCTCCTACGAGCAGTACTTC. This encodes CASSYDSISYEQYF.

The gene calls are TRBV7-2 and TRBJ1-2, with unresolved D. Germline CDR1 is SGHTA and CDR2 is FQGNSA. Between the trimmed V and J ends, which lost 0 bases and 7 bases, there was a span of 9 bases. The CDR3 spans 13 residues. The CDR3 loop reads CASSLAGVGGYTF. CDR3 bases: TGTGCCAGCAGCTTAGCCGGAGTGGGTGGCTACACCTTC.

The chain combines TRBV5-1 with TRBJ2-5; 7 bases align to TRBD1. This CDR3 is built from 13 residues. Trimming removed 4 bases from V and 1 base from J; junction bases left unmatched: 1. Germline-derived CDR1 and CDR2 are SGHRS and YFSETQ. The CDR3 loop reads CASSGTVQETQYF. CDR3 DNA sequence: TGCGCCAGCAGCGGGACAGTCCAAGAGACCCAGTACTTC.

This rearrangement joins TRBV7-2 to TRBJ2-1; 11 bases line up with TRBD2. Germline V gene data show CDR1 as SGHTA and CDR2 as FQGNSA. The CDR3 has 16 amino acids. The V segment lost 2 bases and the J segment 8 bases; nucleotides outside the gene matches: 8. The CDR3, as DNA: TGTGCCAGCAGCTTACTTAGTAGCGGGAGGGCCGATGAGCAGTTCTTC. This gives the protein CASSLLSSGRADEQFF.

The rearrangement links TRBV4-1 to TRBJ2-3; D possibly corresponds to TRBD2 (7 bases). The V and J ends lost 3 bases and 0 bases respectively, with 16 bases between them. The germline gives CDR1 MGHRA, CDR2 YSYEKL. The CDR3 loop spans 17 amino acids. Written as DNA, the CDR3 is TGCGCCAGCAGCCAGACCGCCGCGGGGGCCAGCACAGATACGCAGTATTTT. This sequence encodes CASSQTAAGASTDTQYF.

This chain links TRBV7-9 with TRBJ2-3, with 12 nucleotides matching TRBD1. This CDR3 contains 17 residues. V lost 5 bases and J lost 4; bases outside the gene matches: 10. Germline V gene data show CDR1 as SEHNR and CDR2 as FQNEAQ (reference sequence). Written as DNA, the CDR3 is TGTGCCAGCAGCAGCCTACCGGGACAGGGGGCTCCAGATACGCAGTATTTT. It encodes CASSSLPGQGAPDTQYF.

The rearrangement joins TRBV7-8 to TRBJ2-3; D not certain. V gave up 5 bases and J gave up 5 bases, with 8 bases separating them. Germline V gene lookup returns CDR1 SGHVS and CDR2 FQNEAQ. The length of the CDR3 is 12 residues. The CDR3 nucleotides are TGTGCCAGCAGCCCTATCTTAGATACGCAGTATTTT. Translating it yields CASSPILDTQYF.

The CDR3 sequence is CASSSGTGQLEKLFF. CDR3 in DNA: TGCGCCAGCAGCTCCGGGACAGGCCAGTTGGAAAAACTGTTTTTT. The chain couples TRBV5-1 to TRBJ1-4; 8 nucleotides align to TRBD1. After removal of 3 bases from V and 8 bases from J, the junction contained 9 bases not matched to a gene. The CDR3 has 15 amino acids. CDR1 and CDR2 (germline): SGHRS, YFSETQ. Combining the CDR3 with reference TRBV5-1 and TRBJ1-4 gives the whole variable domain KAGVTQTPRYLIKTRGQQVTLSCSPISGHRSVSWYQQTPGQGLQFLFEYFSETQRNKGNFPGRFSGRQFSNSRSEMNVSTLELGDSALYLCASSSGTGQLEKLFFGSGTQLSVL.

This rearrangement joins TRBV28 to TRBJ1-2; the D is unclear. The length of the CDR3 is 14 residues. Germline V lookup: CDR1 MDHEN, CDR2 SYDVKM. Trimming took 7 bases from V and 2 from J, leaving 14 bases between them. The CDR3 spells CASNAGSNNYGYTF. CDR3 sequence (DNA): TGTGCCAGCAACGCCGGGAGCAACAACTATGGCTACACCTTC.

The chain combines TRBV19 with TRBJ2-7, with 7 positions matching TRBD2. Germline values: CDR1 LNHDA, CDR2 SQIVND (reference sequence). With V trimmed by 9 bases and J by 0 bases, 8 bases remained unmatched. This CDR3 region has 14 residues. The CDR3 sequence: CASNRGVSSYEQYF. The CDR3 region has the DNA TGTGCCAGCAACCGGGGGGTGAGCTCCTACGAGCAGTACTTC.

The genes are TRBV7-8 and TRBJ1-2; maybe TRBD1 (6 bases). Looked up from germline, CDR1 is SGHVS and CDR2 is FQNEAQ. Trimming cost V 0 bases and J 1 base, with 6 bases left between them. The CDR3 covers 14 residues. The CDR3 nucleotides are TGTGCCAGCAGCTTAGCGGACAGTAACTATGGCTACACCTTC. Encoded protein: CASSLADSNYGYTF.

This chain joins TRBV30 and TRBJ1-3; perhaps TRBD1 as D (5 bases). In germline, CDR1 is GTSNPN, CDR2 SVGIG (reference sequence). The CDR3 runs 13 residues. V dropped 1 base and J dropped 4 bases, with 8 bases sitting between them. The CDR3 nucleotides are TGTGCCTGGAGTGAGGGGCGGGGAAACACCATATATTTT. The encoded protein is CAWSEGRGNTIYF.

The gene calls are TRBV5-1 and TRBJ1-1; 7 bases match TRBD1. The ends lost 2 bases at V and 5 bases at J; junction bases unmatched: 6. The CDR3 loop spans 14 amino acids. Germline CDR1 and CDR2: SGHRS and YFSETQ. CDR3 protein: CASSFNRGKTEAFF. The CDR3 DNA reads TGCGCCAGCAGCTTTAACAGGGGTAAGACTGAAGCTTTCTTT.

This clone turned up a few times. At one boundary the junction diverges from the germline segment, which might be a read error. The J gene is TRBJ2-1, the V gene TRBV19; 10 nucleotides match TRBD2. Germline-derived CDR1 and CDR2 are LNHDA and SQIVND (reference sequence). The CDR3 runs to 15 residues. CDR3 protein: CASCIAGGPWDEQFF. The DNA for the CDR3 is TGTGCCAGTTGTATAGCGGGGGGACCTTGGGATGAGCAGTTCTTC.

J is TRBJ2-1 and V is TRBV6-6; D is unclear. This CDR3 has 16 residues. V lost 6 bases and J lost 4, with 19 bases in between. Per germline, CDR1 MNHNY and CDR2 SVGAGI (reference sequence). The DNA of the CDR3 is TGTGCCAGCAGGGAAACAGAGGCGTACGGGTACAATGAGCAGTTCTTC. Amino acid sequence: CASRETEAYGYNEQFF.

This chain joins TRBV30 and TRBJ1-4, with TRBD1 matching 7 bases. Germline-derived CDR1 and CDR2 are GTSNPN and SVGIG (reference sequence). CDR3 length: 12 residues. After removal of 8 bases from V and 4 bases from J, the junction contained 4 bases not matched to a gene. DNA for the CDR3: TGTGCCGTACAGGGGAGTAATGAAAAACTGTTTTTT. It is translated as CAVQGSNEKLFF.

This chain uses TRBV5-4 with TRBJ1-4; 10 bases fit TRBD1. The germline V gene encodes CDR1 SGHNT and CDR2 YYREEE (reference sequence). The CDR3 runs to 15 residues. Trimming took 1 base from V and 7 from J; bases not matched to a gene: 4. CDR3 sequence (DNA): TGTGCCAGCAGCTTGAGACAGGGGGCTGCTGAAAAACTGTTTTTT. Its translation: CASSLRQGAAEKLFF.

This chain connects TRBV4-1 to TRBJ2-7; TRBD1 might be the D (5 bases). V dropped 1 base and J dropped 2 bases, with 9 bases sitting between them. The CDR3 extends over 14 amino acids. The germline gives CDR1 MGHRA, CDR2 YSYEKL. CDR3 nucleotide sequence: TGCGCCAGCAGCCAAGGGTGGGGCCCCTACGAGCAGTACTTC. Residues: CASSQGWGPYEQYF.